The 13 T cell receptor beta chains listed next were all sequenced from one sample in a study of graft-versus-host responses after intestinal transplantation. Using immunoSEQ multiplex PCR, the repertoire was profiled, and TCRdb retains in-frame clones only, with some absent. Among some 19,000 clones, around 41% were seen once, and the ten largest hold around 1.6%. The authors seeded some 200,000 CFSE-labeled responder cells together with some 200,000 irradiated stimulator cells tagged with violet dye. Sequences were derived from alloreactive CD8+ T cells from a mixed lymphocyte reaction culture, sampled before intestinal transplant. Subset denoted: CFSE-low proliferating T cells sorted from approximately 6-day pre-transplant mixed lymphocyte reaction (GvH or HvG direction). All receptors come from a human patient who received an intestinal transplant.

The chain has TRBV27 and TRBJ2-5, with 10 positions matching TRBD2. The V gene's germline CDR1 is MNHEY and CDR2 SMNVEV (reference sequence). Trimming at V came to 6 bases and at J to 5 bases, leaving 9 bases not matched to a gene. The CDR3 has 15 amino acids. As DNA, the CDR3 is TGTGCCAGCAGGATTTCGACTAGCGGGTGGGAGACCCAGTACTTC. Translation: CASRISTSGWETQYF.

This clone showed up just a few times. The V call is TRBV9, the J call TRBJ2-1, with TRBD2 identical over 7 bases. Per germline, CDR1 SGDLS and CDR2 YYNGEE. V lost 0 bases and J lost 5; bases outside the gene matches: 5. CDR3 size: 15 residues. Here the CDR3 reads CASSVGQRENNEQFF. CDR3 DNA sequence: TGTGCCAGCAGCGTAGGGCAGCGGGAAAACAATGAGCAGTTCTTC.

Here the CDR3 reads CASTTGQGIAYFF. The CDR3 nucleotides read TGTGCCAGCACCACAGGACAGGGAATTGCCTACTTCTTC. The chain couples TRBV6-6 to TRBJ2-1, with 8 positions matching TRBD1. The germline V gene encodes CDR1 MNHNY and CDR2 SVGAGI (reference sequence). Trimming took 7 bases from V and 16 from J; bases not matched to a gene: 15. The CDR3 length is 13 residues.

This clone was detected a few times. The gene calls are TRBV10-3 and TRBJ2-5; D may correspond to TRBD1 or TRBD2 (5 bases each). Between the trimmed V and J ends, which lost 0 bases and 4 bases, there was a span of 9 bases. Germline-derived CDR1 and CDR2 are ENHRY and SYGVKD. The CDR3 covers 14 residues. The CDR3 loop is CAISESSGGETQYF. In DNA, the CDR3 is TGTGCCATCAGTGAGTCGAGTGGGGGAGAGACCCAGTACTTC.

The V call is TRBV23-1, the J call TRBJ2-7, with D uncertain. TRBV23-1 belongs to the ORF category, with a function that is uncertain. There are 17 residues in the CDR3. V gave up 3 bases and J gave up 3 bases, with 21 bases separating them. The CDR3 reads CASSHVEVAIHSYEQYF. The CDR3 DNA reads as TGCGCCAGCAGTCACGTCGAAGTGGCCATTCATAGCTACGAGCAGTACTTC.

This clone was counted between two and nine times. This chain uses TRBV6-6 with TRBJ1-3, with D maybe TRBD1 (5 bases). This CDR3 is 15 amino acids long. The germline gives CDR1 MNHNY, CDR2 SVGAGI (reference sequence). Trimming removed 7 bases at V and 0 bases at J, with 13 bases between. The CDR3 here is CASTPDIASGNTIYF. The CDR3 DNA follows: TGTGCCAGCACCCCGGACATCGCCTCTGGAAACACCATATATTTT.

V gene TRBV11-1 combines with J gene TRBJ2-7; no clear D. This CDR3 is 14 amino acids long. Germline CDR1 reads SGHAT; CDR2 reads FQDESV (reference sequence). V lost 7 bases, J lost 7 bases, and 20 bases lay in between. In nucleotides, the CDR3 is TGTGCCAGCACCACGGACCGAGCAAGTGAAGAGCAGTACTTC. It specifies CASTTDRASEEQYF.

This clone was seen only a few times. This chain joins TRBV9 and TRBJ2-2; tentative D call: TRBD2 (6 bases). The V end was cut by 4 bases, the J end by 6 bases, with 13 bases between. CDR1 is SGDLS, CDR2 YYNGEE, per germline. The CDR3 length is 14 residues. CDR3 in DNA: TGTGCCAGCAGCCCGGGGGTAGTCCCCGGGGAGCTGTTTTTT. This translates into CASSPGVVPGELFF.

The rearrangement uses TRBV5-1 and TRBJ2-7, with D possibly being TRBD2 (6 bases). The V and J ends lost 0 bases and 3 bases respectively, with 10 bases between them. The CDR3 runs to 14 residues. Germline CDR1 reads SGHRS; CDR2 reads YFSETQ. CDR3 loop: CASSLVGGYYEQYF. In DNA form, the CDR3 reads TGCGCCAGCAGCTTGGTCGGGGGTTACTACGAGCAGTACTTC.

The V gene is TRBV10-3, the J gene TRBJ2-4; D is unresolved. Germline CDR1 is ENHRY and CDR2 is SYGVKD. The ends were cut back, 4 bases at V and 3 bases at J, with 13 bases in the middle. This CDR3 has 15 residues. The CDR3, as DNA: TGTGCCATCAGTGCCTCTACAGCCTTCAAAAACATTCAGTACTTC. Translating it yields CAISASTAFKNIQYF.

The V gene is TRBV7-2, the J gene TRBJ2-2; no definite D call. V shed 3 bases and J shed 7 bases, with 21 bases lying between them. The CDR3 contains 17 residues. CDR1 is SGHTA, CDR2 FQGNSA, per germline. This CDR3 reads CASSFLTTGSSRGELFF. CDR3 nucleotide sequence: TGTGCCAGCAGCTTCCTTACGACTGGTAGTTCACGCGGGGAGCTGTTTTTT.

This chain uses TRBV19 with TRBJ1-3, with 9 bases matching TRBD1. V gave up 6 bases and J gave up 3 bases; unmatched junction bases: 3. CDR1 and CDR2 (germline): LNHDA, SQIVND (reference sequence). The CDR3 consists of 14 residues. The CDR3 is CASRGTGFGNTIYF. DNA for the CDR3: TGTGCCAGTAGGGGGACAGGGTTTGGAAACACCATATATTTT.

Here the CDR3 DNA reads TGTGCCAGCAGCGCCGGGACAGGGACCTACGAGCAGTACTTC. Its protein is CASSAGTGTYEQYF. The chain couples TRBV5-6 to TRBJ2-7, with 9 bases fitting TRBD1. The CDR3 runs to 14 residues. Germline CDR1 and CDR2: SGHDT and YYEEEE. V lost 4 bases, J lost 2 bases, and 4 bases stayed unmatched.